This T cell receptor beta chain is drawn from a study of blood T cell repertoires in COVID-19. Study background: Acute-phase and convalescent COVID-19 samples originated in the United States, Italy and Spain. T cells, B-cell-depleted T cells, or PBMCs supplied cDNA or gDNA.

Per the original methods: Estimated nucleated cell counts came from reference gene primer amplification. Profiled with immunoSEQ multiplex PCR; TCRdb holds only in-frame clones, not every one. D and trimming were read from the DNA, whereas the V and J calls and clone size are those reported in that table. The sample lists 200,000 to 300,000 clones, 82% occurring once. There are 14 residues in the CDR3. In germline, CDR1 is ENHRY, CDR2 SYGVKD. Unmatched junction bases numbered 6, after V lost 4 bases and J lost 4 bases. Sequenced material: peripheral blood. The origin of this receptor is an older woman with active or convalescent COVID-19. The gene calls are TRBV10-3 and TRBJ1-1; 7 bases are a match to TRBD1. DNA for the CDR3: TGTGCCATCAGTGTGGGACAGTGGTCCACTGAAGCTTTCTTT. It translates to CAISVGQWSTEAFF.